These 28 T cell receptor beta chains were sequenced from one sample in a study of T cells in Graves' hyperthyroidism and ophthalmopathy. TCR beta CDR3 regions were amplified from RNA transcripts. When the TCR CDR3 underwent first-round RT-PCR, the HTBI primer set was used. From the multiplex PCR reads, TCRdb called clonotypes with MiXCR, one entry per CDR3 protein. Of hundreds of thousands of distinct CDR3 sequences listed, roughly 15% are singletons. The material sequenced was blood. The source of these receptors is a woman aged 40 to 55 with Graves' ophthalmopathy.

This clonotype has at least ten counts. The chain employs TRBV29-1 and TRBJ2-5, with TRBD1 matching 8 bases. Germline trimming cut 6 bases from V and 5 bases from J; bases unmatched to any gene: 8. CDR1 and CDR2 (germline): SQVTM, ANQGSEA. The CDR3 has 13 amino acids. The CDR3 protein is CSVLSGGRETQYF. For the CDR3, the DNA is TGCAGCGTCTTATCAGGGGGCCGGGAGACCCAGTACTTC.

The V call is TRBV6-2 or TRBV6-3, the J call TRBJ2-7; 12 positions agree with TRBD2. Germline trimming cut 6 bases from V and 5 bases from J; bases unmatched to any gene: 14. The germline gives CDR1 MNHEY, CDR2 SVGEGT. The CDR3 consists of 17 residues. The CDR3 spells CASSVVLAGGPRNEQYF. For the CDR3, the DNA is TGTGCCAGCAGCGTAGTCCTAGCGGGAGGGCCTCGAAACGAGCAGTACTTC.

This clonotype has only a few counts. Given a much more abundant clone one base away, this may be a read error. V and J are TRBV24-1 and TRBJ2-2; 11 positions agree with TRBD1. The CDR3 covers 16 residues. The germline V gene encodes CDR1 KGHDR and CDR2 SFDVKD. The CDR3 protein is CATSDPGQGGTGELLF. The CDR3 coding sequence is TGTGCCACCAGTGATCCGGGACAGGGGGGCACCGGGGAGCTGCTTTTT.

The V call is TRBV12-3 or TRBV12-4, the J call TRBJ2-7, with TRBD1 matching over 7 bases. This CDR3 is 12 amino acids long. Germline trimming cut 8 bases from V and 6 bases from J; bases unmatched to any gene: 7. The DNA of the CDR3 is TGTGCCAGCGCGACAGGGAGTGGCGAGCAGTACTTC. Amino acid sequence: CASATGSGEQYF.

A word on this clonotype: A read error may account for a junction end that differs from germline. The J gene is TRBJ1-1, the V gene TRBV20-1; D uncertain. Germline V CDR1 and CDR2: DFQATT, SNEGSKA (reference sequence). The CDR3 length is 12 residues. CDR3 region: CSVRGFFTEAFF. The CDR3 DNA reads TGCAGTGTTAGAGGGTTCTTCACTGAAGCTTTCTTT.

This clonotype showed up just a few times. The chain has TRBV3-1 and TRBJ2-1; D might be TRBD2 (6 bases). V lost 1 base, J lost 9 bases, and 7 bases lay in between. Germline loops: CDR1 LGHDT, CDR2 YNNKEL (reference sequence). This CDR3 contains 12 residues. The CDR3 DNA is TGTGCCAGCAGCCAAGGAGCGGGTGAGCAGTTCTTC. Its translation is CASSQGAGEQFF.

This chain connects TRBV10-3 to TRBJ2-7, with 8 bases identical to TRBD1. CDR1 ENHRY and CDR2 SYGVKD come from the germline V gene. After removal of 3 bases from V and 5 bases from J, the junction contained 9 bases not matched to a gene. The CDR3 has 15 amino acids. The DNA for the CDR3 is TGTGCCATCAGTGACCGGGACAGGTACACTGACGAGCAGTACTTC. Protein: CAISDRDRYTDEQYF.

In its sample, this clonotype was seen once. This CDR3 fails to terminate in the conserved phenylalanine or tryptophan, so it likely reflects a read error. The V gene is TRBV7-9, the J gene TRBJ1-2; the D is unclear. In germline, CDR1 is SEHNR, CDR2 FQNEAQ (reference sequence). The length of the CDR3 is 15 residues. The V end lost 5 bases, the J end lost 2 bases, and 15 bases lay between the germline ends. The CDR3 reads CASSPVVAVNYGYTS. The CDR3 DNA is TGTGCCAGCAGCCCAGTAGTGGCGGTCAACTATGGCTACACCTCC.

In its sample, this clonotype was seen many times. This chain connects TRBV5-4 to TRBJ1-5, with D perhaps TRBD1 (6 bases). V was shortened by 2 bases and J by 5 bases, with 20 bases between the two germline ends. This CDR3 has 17 amino acids. Germline V gene lookup returns CDR1 SGHNT and CDR2 YYREEE (reference sequence). The CDR3 region is CASSFWDTLPLHQPQHF. The CDR3 bases are TGTGCCAGCAGCTTTTGGGACACCTTGCCTCTACATCAGCCCCAGCATTTT.

This clonotype was found many times. This chain joins TRBV28 and TRBJ2-1, with 7 nucleotides matching TRBD1. CDR3 length equals 19 residues. V gave up 3 bases and J gave up 2 bases; unmatched junction bases: 16. Germline CDR1 is MDHEN and CDR2 is SYDVKM. CDR3 in amino acids: CASSFDPLQGIITYNEQFF. The DNA of the CDR3 is TGTGCCAGCAGTTTCGATCCGTTACAGGGGATAATCACCTACAATGAGCAGTTCTTC.

This clonotype was counted many times. The chain links TRBV6-2 or TRBV6-3 to TRBJ2-2; D possibly corresponds to TRBD2 (6 bases). Trimming cost V 6 bases and J 0 bases, with 14 bases left between them. Germline lookup yields CDR1 MNHEY and CDR2 SVGEGT. The CDR3 runs to 16 residues. CDR3 residues: CASRLGGTTNTGELFF. CDR3 nucleotides: TGTGCCAGCAGATTGGGCGGGACGACGAACACCGGGGAGCTGTTTTTT.

This clonotype was counted ten times or more. V and J are TRBV7-9 and TRBJ1-5; 9 nucleotides agree with TRBD1. This CDR3 contains 12 residues. Looked up from germline, CDR1 is SEHNR and CDR2 is FQNEAQ (reference sequence). Trimming at V came to 10 bases and at J to 6 bases, leaving 4 bases not matched to a gene. The CDR3 nucleotides read TGTGCCACGGGACAGGGCGGTCAGCCCCAGCATTTT. Translating it yields CATGQGGQPQHF.

This clonotype has at least ten counts. The chain carries TRBV7-2 and TRBJ2-5; D remains unclear. V was cut by 3 bases and J by 5 bases, with 7 bases left in between. This CDR3 comprises 12 residues. Germline V gene lookup returns CDR1 SGHTA and CDR2 FQGNSA. Written as DNA, the CDR3 is TGTGCCAGCAGCTTTTTCACCGAGACCCAGTACTTC. Translated, it gives CASSFFTETQYF.

This clonotype appeared many times. The chain carries TRBV20-1 and TRBJ2-2; D is unresolved. Germline V gene lookup returns CDR1 DFQATT and CDR2 SNEGSKA (reference sequence). The CDR3 runs 12 residues. V shed 5 bases and J shed 1 base, with 5 bases lying between them. The CDR3 DNA is TGCAGTGCTGACCAGAACACCGGGGAGCTGTTTTTT. Translation: CSADQNTGELFF.

The chain uses TRBV3-1 and TRBJ1-2; no clear D gene. The germline V gene encodes CDR1 LGHDT and CDR2 YNNKEL (reference sequence). The CDR3 consists of 12 residues. V was clipped by 1 base and J by 14 bases, with 14 bases between them. The CDR3 DNA follows: TGTGCCAGCAGCCAAGGTGGCCGACCATCGACCTTC. This codes for CASSQGGRPSTF.

The chain employs TRBV24-1 and TRBJ1-2, with 9 nucleotides matching TRBD1. This CDR3 contains 15 residues. Germline trimming cut 3 bases from V and 8 bases from J; bases unmatched to any gene: 9. Germline assignment: CDR1 KGHDR and CDR2 SFDVKD. CDR3: CATSDPGTGTRGYTF. DNA for the CDR3: TGTGCCACCAGTGATCCCGGGACAGGGACTAGGGGCTACACCTTC.

The chain joins TRBV7-2 to TRBJ2-7; maybe TRBD1 (5 bases). The CDR3 extends over 15 amino acids. The germline V gene encodes CDR1 SGHTA and CDR2 FQGNSA. Trimming cost V 2 bases and J 2 bases, with 13 bases left between them. For the CDR3, the DNA is TGTGCCAGCAGCTTATGGGGCGCCCCCACCTACGAGCAGTACTTC. Translated: CASSLWGAPTYEQYF.

This sequence joins TRBV25-1 and TRBJ1-2; D is possibly TRBD1 (5 bases). This CDR3 comprises 12 residues. Germline V gene sequence: CDR1 MGHDK, CDR2 SYGVNS. Trimming stripped 8 bases from V and 3 bases from J, with 10 bases between. CDR3 DNA: TGTGCCAGCGGGGGTCGGGACTATGGCTACACCTTC. It codes for CASGGRDYGYTF.

This chain uses TRBV6-1 with TRBJ2-5, with D possibly matching TRBD2 (5 bases). V gave up 7 bases and J gave up 2 bases, with 17 bases separating them. The germline V gene has CDR1 MNHNS and CDR2 SASEGT. This CDR3 has 15 residues. For the CDR3, the DNA is TGTGCCAGCACCTCAGTCTGGAGCGGACAAGAGACCCAGTACTTC. Translating it yields CASTSVWSGQETQYF.

This clonotype has just one count. A read error may be the cause here, since a much bigger clone is one base away. The chain combines TRBV18 with TRBJ1-4, with D unclear. Germline V gives CDR1 KGHSH, CDR2 LQKENI. This CDR3 contains 12 residues. CDR3 protein: CVSSPEGEKLFF. The CDR3 DNA sequence: TGTGTCAGCTCACCAGAGGGTGAAAAACTGTTTTTT.

A few counts support this clonotype. One junction end does not reproduce the germline sequence, and a read error may be involved. The V call is TRBV5-5, the J call TRBJ2-5; D ambiguous. This CDR3 is 14 amino acids long. CDR1 SGHKS and CDR2 YYEKEE come from the germline V gene (reference sequence). CDR3 nucleotides: TGTGCTAGCAGCCAGAGAGAGTACCAAGAGACCCAGTACTTC. Its protein is CASSQREYQETQYF.

This clonotype has ten or more counts. V is TRBV29-1 and J is TRBJ2-2; weak D call: TRBD1 (6 bases). Germline-derived CDR1 and CDR2 are SQVTM and ANQGSEA. The V gene lost 5 bases and the J gene lost 4 bases, with 11 bases spanning the gap. The CDR3 spans 13 residues. The DNA for the CDR3 is TGCAGCGTTTGGGGACACATCACCGGGGAGCTGTTTTTT. Translated: CSVWGHITGELFF.

At least ten counts were recorded for this clonotype. The chain carries TRBV19 and TRBJ1-1; D perhaps matches TRBD1 (6 bases). The V gene lost 3 bases and the J gene lost 5 bases, with 25 bases spanning the gap. Germline CDR1 LNHDA, CDR2 SQIVND (reference sequence). This CDR3 is 18 amino acids long. In DNA form, the CDR3 reads TGTGCCAGTAGTATCTTTGCCACAGGGCTGATATCGAGGACTGAAGCTTTCTTT. Its translation: CASSIFATGLISRTEAFF.

This clonotype was seen many times. The V call is TRBV7-9, the J call TRBJ1-2; maybe TRBD1 (6 bases). Between the trimmed V and J ends, which lost 5 bases and 8 bases, there was a span of 21 bases. Germline V lookup: CDR1 SEHNR, CDR2 FQNEAQ (reference sequence). The length of the CDR3 is 15 residues. This CDR3 is CASSRTATGSEGYTF. CDR3 sequence (DNA): TGTGCCAGCAGCCGGACGGCAACAGGGTCGGAGGGCTACACCTTC.

The chain has TRBV28 and TRBJ1-2, with 10 bases fitting TRBD1. The ends lost 5 bases at V and 3 bases at J; junction bases unmatched: 9. The length of the CDR3 is 16 residues. Germline CDR1 and CDR2: MDHEN and SYDVKM. Here the CDR3 reads CASSRTGTGVDYGYTF. The CDR3 coding sequence is TGTGCCAGCAGTCGCACCGGGACAGGGGTCGACTATGGCTACACCTTC.

This clonotype was seen ten or more times. This chain joins TRBV20-1 and TRBJ2-5; D might be TRBD1 (6 bases). The CDR3 totals 14 residues. Looked up from germline, CDR1 is DFQATT and CDR2 is SNEGSKA (reference sequence). Deletions cut 3 bases from V and 4 bases from J, with 15 bases between. The CDR3 DNA reads as TGCAGTGCTAGTTTTAGCAGGGGCATAGAGACCCAGTACTTC. Translation gives CSASFSRGIETQYF.

In its sample, this clonotype was seen many times. The genes are TRBV7-6 and TRBJ1-1; TRBD1 might be the D (6 bases). Trimming stripped 7 bases from V and 3 bases from J, with 18 bases between. The CDR3 spans 15 residues. Germline lookup yields CDR1 SGHVS and CDR2 FNYEAQ. CDR3 DNA sequence: TGTGCCAGCACCCCGCGAGGGGGGCGGGACACTGAAGCTTTCTTT. Protein product: CASTPRGGRDTEAFF. The entire variable domain, with the rest obtained from reference TRBV7-6 and TRBJ1-1, is as follows: GAGVSQSPRYKVTKRGQDVALRCDPISGHVSLYWYRQALGQGPEFLTYFNYEAQQDKSGLPNDRFSAERPEGSISTLTIQRTEQRDSAMYRCASTPRGGRDTEAFFGQGTRLTVV.

This clonotype was detected ten times or more. The chain carries TRBV25-1 and TRBJ1-1, with D perhaps matching TRBD1 (5 bases). Germline V gives CDR1 MGHDK, CDR2 SYGVNS. V was shortened by 3 bases and J by 0 bases, with 11 bases between the two germline ends. CDR3 length equals 15 residues. CDR3 loop: CASSDLGEMNTEAFF. DNA of the CDR3: TGTGCCAGCAGTGACCTGGGGGAGATGAACACTGAAGCTTTCTTT.